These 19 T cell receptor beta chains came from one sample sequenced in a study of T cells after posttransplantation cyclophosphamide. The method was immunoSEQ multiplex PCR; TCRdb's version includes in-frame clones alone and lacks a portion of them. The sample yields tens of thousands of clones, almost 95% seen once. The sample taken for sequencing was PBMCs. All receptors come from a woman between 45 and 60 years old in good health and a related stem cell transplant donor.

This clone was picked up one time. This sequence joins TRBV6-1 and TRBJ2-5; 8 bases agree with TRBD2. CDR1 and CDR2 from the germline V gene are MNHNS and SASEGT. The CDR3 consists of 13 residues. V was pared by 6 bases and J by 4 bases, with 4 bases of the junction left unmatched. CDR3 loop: CASRRSGGETQYF. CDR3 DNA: TGTGCCAGCAGGAGGAGCGGGGGAGAGACCCAGTACTTC.

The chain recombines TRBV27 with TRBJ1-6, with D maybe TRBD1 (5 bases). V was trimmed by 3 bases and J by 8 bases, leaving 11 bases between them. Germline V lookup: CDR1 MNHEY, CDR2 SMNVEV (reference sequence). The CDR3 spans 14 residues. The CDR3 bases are TGTGCCAGCAGTTTTTTGGACACTGATTCACCCCTCCACTTT. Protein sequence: CASSFLDTDSPLHF.

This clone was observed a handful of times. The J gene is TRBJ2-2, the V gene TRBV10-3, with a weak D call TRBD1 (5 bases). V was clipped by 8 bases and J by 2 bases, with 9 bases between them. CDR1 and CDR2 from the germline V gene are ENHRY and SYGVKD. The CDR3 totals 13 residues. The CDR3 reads CAIGASNTGELFF. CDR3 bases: TGTGCCATCGGGGCATCAAACACCGGGGAGCTGTTTTTT.

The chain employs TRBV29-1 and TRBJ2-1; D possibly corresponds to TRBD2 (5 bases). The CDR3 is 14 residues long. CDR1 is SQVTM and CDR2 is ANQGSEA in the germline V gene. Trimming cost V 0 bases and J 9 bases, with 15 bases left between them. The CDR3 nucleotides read TGCAGCGTTGAAGAGGGCCCCGCAGGAGGTGAGCAGTTCTTC. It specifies CSVEEGPAGGEQFF.

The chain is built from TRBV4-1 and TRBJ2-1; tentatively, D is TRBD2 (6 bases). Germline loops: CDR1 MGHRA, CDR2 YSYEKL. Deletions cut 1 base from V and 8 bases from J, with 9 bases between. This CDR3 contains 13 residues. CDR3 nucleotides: TGCGCCAGCAGCCAAGCGCGCGGGGATGAGCAGTTCTTC. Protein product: CASSQARGDEQFF.

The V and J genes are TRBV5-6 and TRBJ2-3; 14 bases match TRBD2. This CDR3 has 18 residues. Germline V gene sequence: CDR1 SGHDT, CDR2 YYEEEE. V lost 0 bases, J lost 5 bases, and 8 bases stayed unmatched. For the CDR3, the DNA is TGTGCCAGCAGCTTGGGACTAGCGGGAGGGCCTTTCCGAGATACGCAGTATTTT. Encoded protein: CASSLGLAGGPFRDTQYF.

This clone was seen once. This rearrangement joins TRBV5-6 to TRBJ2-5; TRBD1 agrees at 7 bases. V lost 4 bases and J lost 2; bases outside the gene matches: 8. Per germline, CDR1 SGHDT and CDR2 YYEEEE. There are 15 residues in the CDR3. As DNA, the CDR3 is TGTGCCAGCAGCGATTCCGGGACAGCGCAAGAGACCCAGTACTTC. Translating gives CASSDSGTAQETQYF.

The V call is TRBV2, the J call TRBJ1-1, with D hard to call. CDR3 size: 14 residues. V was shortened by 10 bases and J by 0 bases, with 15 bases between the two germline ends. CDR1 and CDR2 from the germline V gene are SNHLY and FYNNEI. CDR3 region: CAIFRGLLNTEAFF. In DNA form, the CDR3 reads TGTGCCATTTTCCGCGGACTCCTGAACACTGAAGCTTTCTTT.

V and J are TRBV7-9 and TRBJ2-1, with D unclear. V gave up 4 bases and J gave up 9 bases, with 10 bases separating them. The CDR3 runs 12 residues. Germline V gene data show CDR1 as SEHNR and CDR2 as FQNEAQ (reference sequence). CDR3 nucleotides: TGTGCCAGCAGCTATACAAGTGGTGAGCAGTTCTTC. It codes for CASSYTSGEQFF.

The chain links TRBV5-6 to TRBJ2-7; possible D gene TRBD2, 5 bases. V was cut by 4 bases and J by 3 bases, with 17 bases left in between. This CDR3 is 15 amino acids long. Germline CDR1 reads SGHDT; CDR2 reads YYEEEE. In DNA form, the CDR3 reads TGTGCCAGCAGCCTGACCGAAGCCGGGGACTACGAGCAGTACTTC. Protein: CASSLTEAGDYEQYF.

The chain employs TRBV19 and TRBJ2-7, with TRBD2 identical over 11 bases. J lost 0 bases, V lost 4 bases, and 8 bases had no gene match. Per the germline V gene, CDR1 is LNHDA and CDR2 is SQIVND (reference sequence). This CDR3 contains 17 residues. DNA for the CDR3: TGTGCCAGTAGTACCTTACCGGGACTAGCGGCCTCCTACGAGCAGTACTTC. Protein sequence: CASSTLPGLAASYEQYF.

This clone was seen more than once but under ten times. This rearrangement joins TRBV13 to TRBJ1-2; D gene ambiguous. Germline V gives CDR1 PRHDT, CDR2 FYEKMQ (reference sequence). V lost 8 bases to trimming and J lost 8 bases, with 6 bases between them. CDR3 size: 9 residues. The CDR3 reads CASLRGYTF. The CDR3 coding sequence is TGTGCCAGCCTGCGGGGCTACACCTTC.

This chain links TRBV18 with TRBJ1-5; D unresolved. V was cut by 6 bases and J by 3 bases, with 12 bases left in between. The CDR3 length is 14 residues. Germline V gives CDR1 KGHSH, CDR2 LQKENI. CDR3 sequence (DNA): TGTGCCAGCTCCGCGAGCATCCCCAATCAGCCCCAGCATTTT. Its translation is CASSASIPNQPQHF.

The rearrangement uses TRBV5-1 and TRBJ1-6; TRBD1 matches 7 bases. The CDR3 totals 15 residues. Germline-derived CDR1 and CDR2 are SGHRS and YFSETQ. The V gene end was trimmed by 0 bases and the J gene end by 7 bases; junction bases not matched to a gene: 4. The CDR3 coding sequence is TGCGCCAGCAGCTTGGCCACAGGGGAAAATTCACCCCTCCACTTT. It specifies CASSLATGENSPLHF. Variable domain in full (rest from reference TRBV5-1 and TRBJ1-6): KAGVTQTPRYLIKTRGQQVTLSCSPISGHRSVSWYQQTPGQGLQFLFEYFSETQRNKGNFPGRFSGRQFSNSRSEMNVSTLELGDSALYLCASSLATGENSPLHFGNGTRLTVT.

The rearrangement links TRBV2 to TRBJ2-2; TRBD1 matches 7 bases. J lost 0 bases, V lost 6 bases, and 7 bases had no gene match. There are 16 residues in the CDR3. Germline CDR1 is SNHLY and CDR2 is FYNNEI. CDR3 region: CASSSLGTANTGELFF. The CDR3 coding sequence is TGTGCCAGCAGCTCCCTCGGGACAGCGAACACCGGGGAGCTGTTTTTT.

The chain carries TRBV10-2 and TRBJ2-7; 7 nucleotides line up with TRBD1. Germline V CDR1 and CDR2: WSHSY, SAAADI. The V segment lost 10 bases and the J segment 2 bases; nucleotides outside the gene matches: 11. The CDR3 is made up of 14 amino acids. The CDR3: CATQGTAGPYEQYF. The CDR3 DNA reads TGCGCCACCCAAGGGACAGCAGGACCCTACGAGCAGTACTTC.

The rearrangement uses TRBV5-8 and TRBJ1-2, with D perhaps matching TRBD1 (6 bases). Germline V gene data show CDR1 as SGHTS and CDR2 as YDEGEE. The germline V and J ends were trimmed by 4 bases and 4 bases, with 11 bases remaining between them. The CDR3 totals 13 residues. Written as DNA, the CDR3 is TGTGCCAGCAGCACACGAGGGGGCTATGGCTACACCTTC. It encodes CASSTRGGYGYTF. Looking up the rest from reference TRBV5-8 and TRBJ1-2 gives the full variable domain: EAGVTQSPTHLIKTRGQQATLRCSPISGHTSVYWYQQALGLGLQFLLWYDEGEERNRGNFPPRFSGRQFPNYSSELNVNALELEDSALYLCASSTRGGYGYTFGSGTRLTVV.

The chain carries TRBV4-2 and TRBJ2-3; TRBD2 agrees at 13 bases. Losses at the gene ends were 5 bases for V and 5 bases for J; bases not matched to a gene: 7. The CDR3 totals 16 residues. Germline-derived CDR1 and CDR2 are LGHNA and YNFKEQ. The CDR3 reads CASSITSGGDLDTQYF. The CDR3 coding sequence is TGTGCCAGCAGCATTACTAGCGGGGGGGACTTAGATACGCAGTATTTT.

CDR3 in DNA: TGTGCCAGCAGCTTTACAGGAAAGGGGCTTAATTCACCCCTCCACTTT. Translation gives CASSFTGKGLNSPLHF. The chain employs TRBV12-1 and TRBJ1-6; the table's TRBD1 call for D was not verified on the DNA. TRBV12-1 is a recognized pseudogene. The length of the CDR3 is 16 residues.